This TCR beta chain was sequenced for a study of vaccination and CD4 T cells after COVID-19. Sequenced with the Oncomine TCR Beta short-read assay was DNA taken from cultured CD4+ T cells. The source of extracted genomic DNA was cultured CD4+ T cells. From the PCR reads, TCRdb called clonotypes with MiXCR, one entry per CDR3 protein. This table holds approximately 18,000 distinct CDR3 sequences, around half found once. Sample treatment: roughly ten-day PBMC culture with coronavirus spike peptide pools or control peptides (ViraFEST assay). Peptide-pool expansion of antigen-specific T cells preceded TCR sequencing in ViraFEST. Of note for this clonotype: Its antigen remains unidentified.

Germline-derived CDR1 and CDR2 are MDHEN and SYDVKM. V lost 2 bases to trimming and J lost 2 bases, with 6 bases between them. This CDR3 spans 13 amino acids. Study-wide results and caveats: Relatively small numbers of convalescent patients were studied, with no early post-infection timepoints included.

Sequencing was carried out using CD4+ T cells from blood, cultured in vitro. The clonotype was recovered from a human donor who had recovered from COVID-19. J is TRBJ1-2 and V is TRBV28; no clear D gene. The CDR3 protein is CASSLPLNYGYTF. The CDR3 DNA is TGTGCCAGCAGTTTACCGTTGAACTATGGCTACACCTTC.